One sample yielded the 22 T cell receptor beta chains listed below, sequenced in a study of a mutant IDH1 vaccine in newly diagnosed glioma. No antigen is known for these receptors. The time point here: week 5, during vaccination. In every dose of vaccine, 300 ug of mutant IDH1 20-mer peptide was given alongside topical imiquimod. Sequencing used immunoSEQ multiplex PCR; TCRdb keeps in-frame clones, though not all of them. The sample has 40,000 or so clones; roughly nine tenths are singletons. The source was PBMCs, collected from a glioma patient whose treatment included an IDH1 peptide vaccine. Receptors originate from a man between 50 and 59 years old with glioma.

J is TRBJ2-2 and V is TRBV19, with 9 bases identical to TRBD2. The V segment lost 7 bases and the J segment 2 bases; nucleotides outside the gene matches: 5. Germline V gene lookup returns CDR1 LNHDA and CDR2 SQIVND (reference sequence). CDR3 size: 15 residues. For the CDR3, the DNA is TGTGCCAGTACTAGGACTAGCGTAAACACCGGGGAGCTGTTTTTT. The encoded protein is CASTRTSVNTGELFF. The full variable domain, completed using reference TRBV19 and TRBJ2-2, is DGGITQSPKYLFRKEGQNVTLSCEQNLNHDAMYWYRQDPGQGLRLIYYSQIVNDFQKGDIAEGYSVSREKKESFPLTVTSAQKNPTAFYLCASTRTSVNTGELFFGEGSRLTVL.

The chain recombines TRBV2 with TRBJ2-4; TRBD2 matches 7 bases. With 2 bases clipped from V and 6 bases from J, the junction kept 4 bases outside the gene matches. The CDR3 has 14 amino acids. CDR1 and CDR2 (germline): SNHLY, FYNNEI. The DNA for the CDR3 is TGTGCCAGCAGTGAAATGGGGGGGGGAAACATTCAGTACTTC. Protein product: CASSEMGGGNIQYF.

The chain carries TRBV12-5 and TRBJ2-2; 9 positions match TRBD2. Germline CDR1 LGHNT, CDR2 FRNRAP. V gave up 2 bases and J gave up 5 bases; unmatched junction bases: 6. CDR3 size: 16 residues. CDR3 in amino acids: CASGLYVAGVTGELFF. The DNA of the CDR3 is TGTGCTAGTGGTTTGTATGTAGCGGGGGTAACCGGGGAGCTGTTTTTT. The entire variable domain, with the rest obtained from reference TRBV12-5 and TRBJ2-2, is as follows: DARVTQTPRHKVTEMGQEVTMRCQPILGHNTVFWYRQTMMQGLELLAYFRNRAPLDDSGMPKDRFSAEMPDATLATLKIQPSEPRDSAVYFCASGLYVAGVTGELFFGEGSRLTVL.

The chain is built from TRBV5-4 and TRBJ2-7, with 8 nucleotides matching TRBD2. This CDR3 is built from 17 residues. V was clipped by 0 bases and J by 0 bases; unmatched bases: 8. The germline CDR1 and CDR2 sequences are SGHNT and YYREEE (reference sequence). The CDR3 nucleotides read TGTGCCAGCAGCTTGGCGGGAGGGGCCTTTAGCTCCTACGAGCAGTACTTC. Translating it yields CASSLAGGAFSSYEQYF.

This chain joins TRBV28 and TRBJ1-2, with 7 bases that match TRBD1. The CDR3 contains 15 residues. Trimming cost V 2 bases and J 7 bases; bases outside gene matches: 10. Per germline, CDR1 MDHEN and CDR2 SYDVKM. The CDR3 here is CASSLPRGRSGGYTF. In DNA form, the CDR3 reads TGTGCCAGCAGTTTACCAAGGGGGCGCTCAGGTGGCTACACCTTC.

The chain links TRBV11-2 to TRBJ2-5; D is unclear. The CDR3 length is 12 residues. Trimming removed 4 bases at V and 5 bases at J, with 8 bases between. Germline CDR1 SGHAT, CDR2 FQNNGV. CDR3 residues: CASSSYIETQYF. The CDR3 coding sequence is TGTGCCAGCAGCTCCTATATTGAGACCCAGTACTTC.

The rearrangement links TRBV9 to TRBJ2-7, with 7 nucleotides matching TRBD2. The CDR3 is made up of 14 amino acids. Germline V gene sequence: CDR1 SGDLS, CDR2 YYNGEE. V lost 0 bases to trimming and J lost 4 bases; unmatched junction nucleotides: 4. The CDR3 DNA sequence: TGTGCCAGCAGCGTAGGTTACGGGAGGTACGAGCAGTACTTC. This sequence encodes CASSVGYGRYEQYF.

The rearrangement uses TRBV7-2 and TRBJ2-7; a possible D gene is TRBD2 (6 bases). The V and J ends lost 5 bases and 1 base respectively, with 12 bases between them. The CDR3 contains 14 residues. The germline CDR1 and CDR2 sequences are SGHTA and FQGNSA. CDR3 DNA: TGTGCCAGCAGCAGCTCCGGGACTTCCTACGAGCAGTACTTC. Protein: CASSSSGTSYEQYF.

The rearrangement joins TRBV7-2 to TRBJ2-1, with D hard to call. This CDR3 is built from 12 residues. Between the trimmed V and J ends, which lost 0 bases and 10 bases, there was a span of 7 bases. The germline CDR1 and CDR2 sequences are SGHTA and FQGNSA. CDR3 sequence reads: CASSLAIGEQFF. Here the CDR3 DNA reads TGTGCCAGCAGCTTAGCGATCGGGGAGCAGTTCTTC.

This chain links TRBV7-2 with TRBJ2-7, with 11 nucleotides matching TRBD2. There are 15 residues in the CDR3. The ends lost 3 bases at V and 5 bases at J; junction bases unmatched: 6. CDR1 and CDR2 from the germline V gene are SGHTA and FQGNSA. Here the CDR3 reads CASSFGSSGGNEQYF. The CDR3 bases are TGTGCCAGCAGCTTCGGATCTAGCGGGGGGAACGAGCAGTACTTC.

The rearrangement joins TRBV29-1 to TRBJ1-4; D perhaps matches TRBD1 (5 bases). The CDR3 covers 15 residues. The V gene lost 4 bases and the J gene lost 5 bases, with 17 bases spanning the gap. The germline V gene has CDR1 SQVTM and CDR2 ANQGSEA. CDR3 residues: CSVAIGGRGNEKLFF. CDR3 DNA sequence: TGCAGCGTTGCTATTGGGGGACGGGGGAATGAAAAACTGTTTTTT.

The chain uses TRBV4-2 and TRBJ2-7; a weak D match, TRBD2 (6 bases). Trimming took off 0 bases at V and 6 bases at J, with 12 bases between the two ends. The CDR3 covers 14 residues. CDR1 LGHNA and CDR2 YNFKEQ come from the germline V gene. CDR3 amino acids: CASSQDLRRGEQYF. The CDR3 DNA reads TGTGCCAGCAGCCAAGATCTTCGGAGGGGCGAGCAGTACTTC.

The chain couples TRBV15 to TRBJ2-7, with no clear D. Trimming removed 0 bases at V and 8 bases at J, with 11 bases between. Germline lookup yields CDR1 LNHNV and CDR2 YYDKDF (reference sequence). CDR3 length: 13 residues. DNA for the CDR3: TGTGCCACCAGCAGAGATCGGAAGTACCAGCAGTACTTC. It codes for CATSRDRKYQQYF.

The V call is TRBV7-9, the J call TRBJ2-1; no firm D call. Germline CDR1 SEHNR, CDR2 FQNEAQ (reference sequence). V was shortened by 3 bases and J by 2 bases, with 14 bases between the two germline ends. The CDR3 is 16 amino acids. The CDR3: CASSFTQDITYNEQFF. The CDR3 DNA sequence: TGTGCCAGCAGCTTCACCCAAGACATTACCTACAATGAGCAGTTCTTC.

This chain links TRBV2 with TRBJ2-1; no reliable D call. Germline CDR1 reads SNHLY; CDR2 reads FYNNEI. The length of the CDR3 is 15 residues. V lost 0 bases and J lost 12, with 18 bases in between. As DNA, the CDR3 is TGTGCCAGCAGTGAAGCTGGCCTTGGAAGGTCCGGGCAGTTCTTC. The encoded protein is CASSEAGLGRSGQFF. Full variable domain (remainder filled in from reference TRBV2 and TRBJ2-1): EPEVTQTPSHQVTQMGQEVILRCVPISNHLYFYWYRQILGQKVEFLVSFYNNEISEKSEIFDDQFSVERPDGSNFTLKIRSTKLEDSAMYFCASSEAGLGRSGQFFGPGTRLTVL.

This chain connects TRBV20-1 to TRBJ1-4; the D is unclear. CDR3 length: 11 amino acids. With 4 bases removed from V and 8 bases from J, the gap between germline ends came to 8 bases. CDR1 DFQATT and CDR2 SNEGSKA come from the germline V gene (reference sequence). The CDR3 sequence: CSATWREKLFF. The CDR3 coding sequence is TGCAGTGCTACATGGAGGGAAAAACTGTTTTTT.

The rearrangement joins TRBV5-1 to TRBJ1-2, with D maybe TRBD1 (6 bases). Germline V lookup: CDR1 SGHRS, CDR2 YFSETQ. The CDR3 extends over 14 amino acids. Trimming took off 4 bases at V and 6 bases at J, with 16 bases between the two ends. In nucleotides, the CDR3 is TGCGCCAGCAGCCGGGACACGATCGGACATGGCTACACCTTC. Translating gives CASSRDTIGHGYTF.

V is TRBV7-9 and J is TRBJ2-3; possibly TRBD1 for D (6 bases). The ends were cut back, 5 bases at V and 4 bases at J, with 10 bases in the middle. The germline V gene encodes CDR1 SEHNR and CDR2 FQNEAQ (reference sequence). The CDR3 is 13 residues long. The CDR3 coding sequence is TGTGCCAGCAGCCCACACAGGGCAGATACGCAGTATTTT. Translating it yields CASSPHRADTQYF.

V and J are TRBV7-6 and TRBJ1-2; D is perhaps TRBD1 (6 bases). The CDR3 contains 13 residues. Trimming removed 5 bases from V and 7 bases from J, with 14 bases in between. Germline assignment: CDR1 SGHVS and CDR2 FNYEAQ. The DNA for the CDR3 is TGTGCCAGCAGCACTACAGGGAGCCCTGGCTACACCTTC. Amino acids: CASSTTGSPGYTF.

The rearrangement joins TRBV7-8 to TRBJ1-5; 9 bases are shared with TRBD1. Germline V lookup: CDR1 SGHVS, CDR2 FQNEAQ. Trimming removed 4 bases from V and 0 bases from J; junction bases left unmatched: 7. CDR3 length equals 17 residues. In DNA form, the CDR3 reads TGTGCCAGCAGCTCCCCGGACAGGGGAAGTAGCAATCAGCCCCAGCATTTT. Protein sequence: CASSSPDRGSSNQPQHF.

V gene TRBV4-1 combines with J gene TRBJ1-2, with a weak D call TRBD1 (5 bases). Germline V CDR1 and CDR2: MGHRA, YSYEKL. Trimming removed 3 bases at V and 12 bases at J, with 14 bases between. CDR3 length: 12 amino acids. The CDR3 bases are TGCGCCAGCAGCCAGGACCAGGGAGTCCACACCTTC. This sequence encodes CASSQDQGVHTF.

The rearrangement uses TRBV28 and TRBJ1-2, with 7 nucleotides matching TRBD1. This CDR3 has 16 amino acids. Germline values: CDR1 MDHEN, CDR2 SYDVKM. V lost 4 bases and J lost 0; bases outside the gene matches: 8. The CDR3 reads CASSWGTDRANYGYTF. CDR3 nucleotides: TGTGCCAGCAGTTGGGGGACAGATAGAGCTAACTATGGCTACACCTTC.